Each of the 22 T cell receptor beta chains below was sequenced from the same sample in a study of T-cell memory formation after mild COVID-19. TCRdb called the 5' RACE reads again in MiXCR, with one record for every CDR3 protein. The sample holds 350,000 to 500,000 distinct CDR3 sequences, roughly 18% seen once. The source material was PBMCs or a T cell subset sorted from them (not recorded which). The receptor source for this set is a man aged 18 to 29 who had mild COVID-19 (a few samples of this study predate the infection). Cell type and time point are not known.

This clonotype was detected a few times. V and J are TRBV5-5 and TRBJ2-7; tentative D call: TRBD1 (5 bases). V dropped 5 bases and J dropped 5 bases, with 14 bases sitting between them. There are 13 residues in the CDR3. CDR1 and CDR2 (germline): SGHKS, YYEKEE (reference sequence). The CDR3 region is CASSSQGSDEQYV. Here the CDR3 DNA reads TGTGCCAGCAGTTCGCAGGGATCGGACGAGCAGTACGTC.

CDR3 sequence reads: CRGEDNTEAFF. The CDR3 bases are TGCAGGGGGGAGGATAACACTGAAGCTTTCTTT. The chain links TRBV20-1 to TRBJ1-1; D may be TRBD1 (5 bases). The CDR3 covers 11 residues. CDR1 is DFQATT, CDR2 SNEGSKA, per germline (reference sequence).

The V gene is TRBV6-5, the J gene TRBJ1-3, with unresolved D. CDR3 size: 13 residues. CDR1 is MNHEY, CDR2 SVGAGI, per germline. Trimming removed 2 bases at V and 8 bases at J, with 10 bases between. The CDR3 nucleotides are TGTGCCAGCAGTTACGGAATGTTGGACACCATATATTTT. Protein sequence: CASSYGMLDTIYF.

The V gene is TRBV5-1, the J gene TRBJ2-1, with TRBD2 identical over 7 bases. CDR1 is SGHRS and CDR2 is YFSETQ in the germline V gene. The CDR3 sequence is 17 residues long. Trimming at V came to 2 bases and at J to 0 bases, leaving 8 bases not matched to a gene. The CDR3: CASSFERGADSYNEQFF. CDR3 bases: TGCGCCAGCAGCTTTGAGCGGGGCGCCGACTCCTACAATGAGCAGTTCTTC.

This clonotype was counted only a few times. The rearrangement joins TRBV15 to TRBJ2-2; possibly TRBD2 for D (5 bases). The germline CDR1 and CDR2 sequences are LNHNV and YYDKDF (reference sequence). Trimming shortened V by 1 base and J by 5 bases, and 17 bases separated the two germline ends. The CDR3 runs 17 residues. The CDR3 loop reads CATSRGWRVGGTGELFF. Written as DNA, the CDR3 is TGTGCCACCAGCAGAGGATGGCGGGTGGGTGGAACCGGGGAGCTGTTTTTT.

The sample holds a few counts of this clonotype. Here the CDR3 DNA reads TGTGCCAGCAGCCGGACTAGCGGGGGGTTTTGGAATGAGCAGTTCTTC. It translates to CASSRTSGGFWNEQFF. The gene calls are TRBV5-6 and TRBJ2-1, with 14 bases fitting TRBD2. Trimming at V came to 4 bases and at J to 7 bases, leaving 7 bases not matched to a gene. The V gene's germline CDR1 is SGHDT and CDR2 YYEEEE. CDR3 length equals 16 residues.

Only a few counts were recorded for this clonotype. The rearrangement uses TRBV28 and TRBJ1-6; D is perhaps TRBD1 (6 bases). CDR3 length: 16 residues. Trimming cost V 7 bases and J 9 bases, with 22 bases left between them. Looked up from germline, CDR1 is MDHEN and CDR2 is SYDVKM. The DNA for the CDR3 is TGTGCCAGCATCTCGGGGGGGGCGCACGGGAGTTCACCCCTCCACTTT. Its translation: CASISGGAHGSSPLHF.

There are a few counts of this clonotype. The chain links TRBV6-2 or TRBV6-3 to TRBJ2-3; 9 bases are a match to TRBD2. The CDR3 is made up of 14 amino acids. The J segment lost 5 bases and the V segment lost 6 bases, leaving 6 bases of the junction unmatched. CDR1 and CDR2 (germline): MNHEY, SVGEGT. The DNA for the CDR3 is TGTGCCAGCAGAAGGACTAGCGTTGGAGATACGCAGTATTTT. It encodes CASRRTSVGDTQYF.

The chain joins TRBV7-6 to TRBJ2-1; D is undetermined. Germline-derived CDR1 and CDR2 are SGHVS and FNYEAQ. V dropped 5 bases and J dropped 0 bases, with 11 bases sitting between them. The CDR3 runs to 15 residues. The CDR3 region has the DNA TGTGCCAGCAGCCGAGCACAGAGCTCCTACAATGAGCAGTTCTTC. It encodes CASSRAQSSYNEQFF.

Only a few counts were recorded for this clonotype. The genes are TRBV5-1 and TRBJ2-2, with no clear D. The CDR3 runs to 15 residues. Germline V gives CDR1 SGHRS, CDR2 YFSETQ. The V and J ends lost 1 base and 1 base respectively, with 8 bases between them. The CDR3 is CASSLPGQNTGELFF. The DNA for the CDR3 is TGCGCCAGCAGCTTGCCCGGGCAGAACACCGGGGAGCTGTTTTTT.

In its sample, this clonotype was seen a few times. The V call is TRBV7-2, the J call TRBJ2-2, with 9 bases aligning to TRBD1. The germline CDR1 and CDR2 sequences are SGHTA and FQGNSA. The CDR3 extends over 15 amino acids. Trimming removed 5 bases from V and 5 bases from J; junction bases left unmatched: 6. CDR3 DNA sequence: TGTGCCAGCAGCAAGGACAGGGGTTCAACCGGGGAGCTGTTTTTT. Translation gives CASSKDRGSTGELFF.

The V gene is TRBV9, the J gene TRBJ2-3; 11 nucleotides line up with TRBD2. Trimming removed 4 bases from V and 8 bases from J; junction bases left unmatched: 12. CDR3 size: 16 residues. Germline V gene data show CDR1 as SGDLS and CDR2 as YYNGEE. CDR3 sequence (DNA): TGTGCCAGCAGCCCACTAGCGGGGGCCGGGTGGGGTACGCAGTATTTT. Translation gives CASSPLAGAGWGTQYF.

This clonotype occurred a few times. J is TRBJ2-2 and V is TRBV5-4, with 9 bases aligning to TRBD1. CDR3 length: 16 amino acids. V lost 5 bases, J lost 4 bases, and 9 bases stayed unmatched. Looked up from germline, CDR1 is SGHNT and CDR2 is YYREEE (reference sequence). Written as DNA, the CDR3 is TGTGCCAGCAGATTCCGGGACAGGGACTCCACCGGGGAGCTGTTTTTT. Translated, it gives CASRFRDRDSTGELFF.

This clonotype has just a few counts. The chain couples TRBV6-1 to TRBJ1-5; maybe TRBD1 (5 bases). Per germline, CDR1 MNHNS and CDR2 SASEGT. The CDR3 spans 15 residues. Between the trimmed V and J ends, which lost 0 bases and 3 bases, there was a span of 9 bases. CDR3 protein: CASSEAGGVNQPQHF. The CDR3 coding sequence is TGTGCCAGCAGTGAAGCGGGGGGGGTCAATCAGCCCCAGCATTTT.

The sample holds a few counts of this clonotype. CDR3 bases: TGTGCCAGCAGCTTGATCGCGCTAGCGGGGTATAGAGATACGCAGTATTTT. The encoded protein is CASSLIALAGYRDTQYF. This chain joins TRBV5-6 and TRBJ2-3; TRBD2 aligns across 9 bases. J lost 5 bases, V lost 1 base, and 11 bases had no gene match. Looked up from germline, CDR1 is SGHDT and CDR2 is YYEEEE. The CDR3 has 17 amino acids. Full variable domain (remainder filled in from reference TRBV5-6 and TRBJ2-3): DAGVTQSPTHLIKTRGQQVTLRCSPKSGHDTVSWYQQALGQGPQFIFQYYEEEERQRGNFPDRFSGHQFPNYSSELNVNALLLGDSALYLCASSLIALAGYRDTQYFGPGTRLTVL.

This clonotype appeared many times. The chain recombines TRBV7-9 with TRBJ2-2; tentative D call: TRBD2 (5 bases). V was pared by 5 bases and J by 7 bases, with 17 bases between. The CDR3 is 15 residues long. The V gene's germline CDR1 is SEHNR and CDR2 FQNEAQ (reference sequence). CDR3 nucleotides: TGTGCCAGCAGCCCTAGCTCCCTAGCCGGCGGGGAGCTGTTTTTT. It specifies CASSPSSLAGGELFF.

Turning to this clonotype: A clone one base away is much larger, so this may be a read error. The DNA of the CDR3 is TGCGCCAGCAGCTGGGACAGCTCTGGAAACACCATATATTTT. Translated: CASSWDSSGNTIYF. The chain has TRBV5-1 and TRBJ1-3, with 7 bases identical to TRBD1. Germline V CDR1 and CDR2: SGHRS, YFSETQ. The CDR3 has 14 amino acids. V gave up 3 bases and J gave up 0 bases; unmatched junction bases: 0.

The DNA of the CDR3 is TGTGCCAGCTCACCACCGGGCGGGAAGGGCACTGAAGCTTTCTTT. As protein: CASSPPGGKGTEAFF. The rearrangement links TRBV18 to TRBJ1-1; D unresolved. Germline-derived CDR1 and CDR2 are KGHSH and LQKENI. V lost 0 bases to trimming and J lost 4 bases, with 12 bases between them. The CDR3 runs 15 residues.

The rearrangement joins TRBV5-1 to TRBJ2-1; D might be TRBD1 or TRBD2, each matching 7 bases. Trimming left V 3 bases short and J 8 bases short, with 18 bases between. CDR3 length: 15 amino acids. CDR1 is SGHRS and CDR2 is YFSETQ in the germline V gene. CDR3 sequence: CASSYPMTGRDEQFF. CDR3 sequence (DNA): TGCGCCAGCAGCTACCCCATGACAGGGAGGGATGAGCAGTTCTTC.

The chain recombines TRBV9 with TRBJ2-3; 9 bases agree with TRBD1. J lost 4 bases, V lost 3 bases, and 12 bases had no gene match. This CDR3 has 17 amino acids. Germline CDR1 is SGDLS and CDR2 is YYNGEE. For the CDR3, the DNA is TGTGCCAGCAGCGGCGAAGGGGGACAGGGTAACCCAGATACGCAGTATTTT. Translating gives CASSGEGGQGNPDTQYF.

This chain links TRBV4-1 with TRBJ1-1; no clear D gene. Germline assignment: CDR1 MGHRA and CDR2 YSYEKL. Trimming stripped 3 bases from V and 1 base from J, with 15 bases between. The CDR3 is made up of 16 amino acids. The CDR3 sequence: CASSHILRSGNTEAFF. DNA of the CDR3: TGCGCCAGCAGCCATATACTCAGGTCAGGGAACACTGAAGCTTTCTTT.

This chain joins TRBV23-1 and TRBJ2-7; 7 nucleotides agree with TRBD1. TRBV23-1 is sorted into the ORF group, with uncertain function. The CDR3 is 14 amino acids. V was clipped by 3 bases and J by 6 bases; unmatched bases: 8. Here the CDR3 DNA reads TGCGCCAGCAGTCATCCGAACAGGGGCCCCGAGCAGTACTTC. This encodes CASSHPNRGPEQYF.